The present entry profiles one T cell receptor beta chain with its context. The antigen is unknown. The data were obtained in a study of cytomegalovirus exposure and HLA in healthy donors. General study results and limits: It was reported that the classifier diagnosed cytomegalovirus status with high specificity and sensitivity in both the original and validation cohorts. A few chains linked to CMV were shown in vitro to be specific for CMV antigens.

With 0 bases clipped from V and 5 bases from J, the junction kept 18 bases outside the gene matches. Germline loops: CDR1 SGDLS, CDR2 YYNGEE. The CDR3 covers 19 residues. The study ran its PCR with 60 Vbeta and 13 Jbeta primers. Measured with immunoSEQ multiplex PCR; TCRdb has only the in-frame clones, and not every one. The repertoire has roughly 140,000 clones, about two thirds of them found once; the top ten carry about 4.7%. The sample taken for sequencing was PBMCs. The chain recombines TRBV9 with TRBJ2-7, with TRBD2 identical over 9 bases. The receptor was derived from a man aged 60 to 75 in good health and CMV-seronegative. The CDR3 loop reads CASSVGGGGRALVGNEQYF. CDR3 nucleotides: TGTGCCAGCAGCGTAGGTGGGGGCGGGAGGGCCCTCGTTGGAAACGAGCAGTACTTC.